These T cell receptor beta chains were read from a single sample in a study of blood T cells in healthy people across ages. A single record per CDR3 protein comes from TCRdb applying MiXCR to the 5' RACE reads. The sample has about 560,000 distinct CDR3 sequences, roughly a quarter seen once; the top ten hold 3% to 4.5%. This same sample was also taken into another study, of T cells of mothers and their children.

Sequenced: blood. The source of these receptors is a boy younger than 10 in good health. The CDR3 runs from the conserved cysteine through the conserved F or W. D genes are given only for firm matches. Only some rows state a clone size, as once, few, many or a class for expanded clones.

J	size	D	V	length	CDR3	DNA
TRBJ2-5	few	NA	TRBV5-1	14	CASSLDWGRETQYF	TGCGCCAGCAGCTTGGATTGGGGAAGGGAGACCCAGTACTTC
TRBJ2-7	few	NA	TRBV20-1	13	CSARDTLRYEQYF	TGCAGTGCTAGAGATACCCTACGCTACGAGCAGTACTTC
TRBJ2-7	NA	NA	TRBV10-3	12	CAIGSSLYEQYF	TGTGCCATCGGAAGCTCCCTCTACGAGCAGTACTTC
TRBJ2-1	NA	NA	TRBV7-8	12	CASSLGLNEQFF	TGTGCCAGCAGCTTAGGACTGAATGAGCAGTTCTTC
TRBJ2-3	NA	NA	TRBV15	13	CATSRDRVDTQYF	TGTGCCACCAGCAGAGACCGAGTGGATACGCAGTATTTT
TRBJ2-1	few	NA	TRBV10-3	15	CAISWALSAYNEQFF	TGTGCCATCAGTTGGGCGCTAAGCGCCTACAATGAGCAGTTCTTC
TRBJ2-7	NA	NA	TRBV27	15	CASSFGPQRHYEQYF	TGTGCCAGCAGTTTTGGACCACAAAGACACTACGAGCAGTACTTC
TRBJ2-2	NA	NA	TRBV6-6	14	CASSRGLNTGELFF	TGTGCCAGCAGCCGGGGTCTTAACACCGGGGAGCTGTTTTTT
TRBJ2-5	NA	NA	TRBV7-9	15	CASSLGQSGHETQYF	TGTGCCAGCAGCTTAGGACAGTCCGGGCATGAGACCCAGTACTTC
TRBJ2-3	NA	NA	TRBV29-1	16	CSVEDGQEGITDTQYF	TGCAGCGTTGAAGATGGACAGGAGGGCATAACAGATACGCAGTATTTT
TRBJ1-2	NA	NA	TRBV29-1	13	CSVRNILSDGYTF	TGCAGCGTCCGGAATATCCTTTCCGATGGCTACACCTTC
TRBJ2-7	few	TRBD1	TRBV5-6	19	CASSSLLRDRGRSDYEQYF	TGTGCCAGCAGCTCGCTCCTCCGGGACAGGGGAAGGTCAGACTACGAGCAGTACTTC
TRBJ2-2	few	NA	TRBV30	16	CAWRLVGLSNTGELFF	TGTGCCTGGAGGCTTGTTGGACTCTCGAACACCGGGGAGCTGTTTTTT
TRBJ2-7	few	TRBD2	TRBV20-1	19	CSARDLPGTSGRGNYEQYF	TGCAGTGCTAGAGATCTCCCCGGGACTAGCGGGAGGGGGAATTACGAGCAGTACTTC
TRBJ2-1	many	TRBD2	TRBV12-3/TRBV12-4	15	CASTTTSGRANEQFF	TGTGCCAGCACCACGACTAGCGGGAGGGCCAATGAGCAGTTCTTC
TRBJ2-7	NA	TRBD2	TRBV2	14	CASQTGGRAVEQYF	TGTGCCAGCCAAACCGGCGGGAGGGCCGTGGAGCAGTACTTC
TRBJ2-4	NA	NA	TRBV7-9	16	CASSPRGNLAKNIQYF	TGTGCCAGCAGCCCGCGGGGAAACCTAGCCAAAAACATTCAGTACTTC
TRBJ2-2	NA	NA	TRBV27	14	CASSLWGAYGELFF	TGTGCCAGCAGTTTATGGGGGGCTTACGGGGAGCTGTTTTTT
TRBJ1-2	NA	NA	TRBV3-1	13	CASSQVGTYGYTF	TGTGCCAGCAGCCAAGTCGGAACCTATGGCTACACCTTC
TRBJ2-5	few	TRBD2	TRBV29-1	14	CSVEAAGGEETQYF	TGCAGCGTTGAAGCCGCGGGAGGAGAAGAGACCCAGTACTTC
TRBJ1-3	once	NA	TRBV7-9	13	CSSSFEDGNTIYF	TGTTCCAGCAGCTTCGAGGATGGAAACACCATATATTTT
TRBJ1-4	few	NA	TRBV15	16	CATSRDPKVANEKLFF	TGTGCCACCAGCAGAGATCCCAAGGTGGCTAATGAAAAACTGTTTTTT
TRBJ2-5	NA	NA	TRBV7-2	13	CAGSLGSKGTQYF	TGTGCCGGCAGCTTAGGGAGTAAGGGGACCCAGTACTTC
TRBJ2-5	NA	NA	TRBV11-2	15	CASSLGGIGRETQYF	TGTGCCAGCAGCTTAGGAGGGATAGGCAGAGAGACCCAGTACTTC
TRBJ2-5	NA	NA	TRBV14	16	CASSGSGTPLRWSQYF	TGTGCCAGCAGCGGATCCGGGACTCCCCTGCGTTGGTCCCAGTACTTC
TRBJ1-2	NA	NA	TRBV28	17	CASSLSGPTGRDYGYTF	TGTGCCAGCAGTTTATCAGGCCCCACAGGGAGGGACTATGGCTACACCTTC
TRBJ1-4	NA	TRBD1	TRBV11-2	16	CASSLSGGATNEKLFF	TGTGCCAGCAGCTTATCAGGGGGCGCAACTAATGAAAAACTGTTTTTT
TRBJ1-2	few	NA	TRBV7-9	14	CASRRDTLSSGYTF	TGTGCCAGCAGGAGGGACACTTTATCCTCTGGCTACACCTTC
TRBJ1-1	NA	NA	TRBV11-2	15	CASSLDWDMNTEAFF	TGTGCCAGCAGCTTAGATTGGGACATGAACACTGAAGCTTTCTTT
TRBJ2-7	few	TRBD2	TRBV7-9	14	CASTLAGGPNEQYF	TGTGCCAGCACCCTAGCGGGAGGGCCCAACGAGCAGTACTTC
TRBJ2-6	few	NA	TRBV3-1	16	CASSHGVRAGANVLTF	TGTGCCAGCAGCCATGGGGTGAGGGCTGGGGCCAACGTCCTGACTTTC
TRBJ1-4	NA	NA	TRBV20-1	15	CSARGRQTTNEKLFF	TGCAGTGCTAGAGGGAGACAGACAACTAATGAAAAACTGTTTTTT
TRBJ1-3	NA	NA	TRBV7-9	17	CASSLAIGYRAGNTIYF	TGTGCCAGCAGCTTAGCGATTGGGTACAGGGCCGGAAACACCATATATTTT
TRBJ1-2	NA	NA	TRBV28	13	CASSLVFNYGYTF	TGTGCCAGCAGTTTAGTATTTAACTATGGCTACACCTTC
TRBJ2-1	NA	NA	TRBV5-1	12	CASTGVDNEQFF	TGCGCCAGCACTGGTGTGGACAATGAGCAGTTCTTC
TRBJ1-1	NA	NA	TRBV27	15	CASSSPLGGNTEAFF	TGTGCCAGCAGTTCCCCCCTAGGGGGTAACACTGAAGCTTTCTTT
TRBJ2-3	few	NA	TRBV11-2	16	CASSFDIYGGTDTQYF	TGTGCCAGCAGCTTCGATATATACGGGGGCACAGATACGCAGTATTTT
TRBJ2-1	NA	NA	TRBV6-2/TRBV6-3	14	CASQLASLLNEQFF	TGTGCCAGCCAGCTGGCTAGCCTCTTAAATGAGCAGTTCTTC
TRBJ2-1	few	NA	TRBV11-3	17	CASSLDSGSIGYNEQFF	TGTGCCAGCAGCTTAGACTCCGGGAGTATCGGATACAATGAGCAGTTCTTC
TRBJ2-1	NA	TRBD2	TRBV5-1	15	CASRSGTSARSEQFF	TGCGCCAGCAGGTCCGGGACTAGCGCCCGCTCGGAGCAGTTCTTC
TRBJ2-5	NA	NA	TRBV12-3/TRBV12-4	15	CASSFPGTGKETQYF	TGTGCCAGCAGTTTCCCCGGGACTGGAAAAGAGACCCAGTACTTC
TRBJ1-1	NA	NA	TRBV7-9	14	CASSKGQSGTEAFF	TGTGCCAGCAGCAAAGGACAGTCCGGCACTGAAGCTTTCTTT
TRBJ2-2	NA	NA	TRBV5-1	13	CASSLISTGELFF	TGCGCCAGCAGCTTAATCAGCACCGGGGAGCTGTTTTTT
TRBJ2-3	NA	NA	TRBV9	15	CASSVGEGITDTQYF	TGTGCCAGCAGCGTAGGAGAGGGAATCACAGATACGCAGTATTTT
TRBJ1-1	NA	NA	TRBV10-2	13	CASSQGFNTEAFF	TGCGCCAGCAGCCAGGGGTTTAACACTGAAGCTTTCTTT
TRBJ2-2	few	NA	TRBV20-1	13	CSAAPGWSGELFF	TGCAGTGCTGCACCCGGGTGGTCGGGGGAGCTGTTTTTT
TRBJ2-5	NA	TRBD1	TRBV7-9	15	CASTLLDRPQETQYF	TGTGCCAGCACACTCTTGGACAGGCCGCAAGAGACCCAGTACTTC
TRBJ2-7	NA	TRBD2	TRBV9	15	CASSPRLAGDYEQYF	TGTGCCAGCAGCCCGAGACTAGCCGGGGACTACGAGCAGTACTTC